The present entry profiles one T cell receptor (beta chain) with its context. Sequencing was performed with immunoSEQ multiplex PCR; in TCRdb, only in-frame clones are kept and a portion is missing. The table includes over 95,000 clones, around nine tenths detected once. Germline V CDR1 and CDR2: SGDLS, YYNGEE. V was shortened by 4 bases and J by 0 bases, with 13 bases between the two germline ends. The CDR3 is made up of 15 amino acids. This sample is part of a study of T cell responses to AZD1222 COVID-19 vaccine. The TCR comes from an adult in good health. The source material was peripheral blood, sampled on day 0 of AZD1222 vaccination. The V and J genes are TRBV9 and TRBJ1-2; D possibly corresponds to TRBD1 (5 bases). CDR3 residues: CASSTTPGPNYGYTF. CDR3 DNA sequence: TGTGCCAGCAGCACAACACCGGGACCTAACTATGGCTACACCTTC.